This section outlines one T cell receptor (beta chain) sequence together with its context. The PCR employed 60 Vbeta primers together with 13 Jbeta primers. In the authors' methods: Later reanalysis found around 80 million unique TCR beta chains, some 10 million of them shared. TCRdb's table, derived via immunoSEQ multiplex PCR, lists solely in-frame clones and lacks some. V, J and clone size were drawn from that table, and D and trimming were deduced from the DNA. The data show around 120,000 clones, 77% seen once. The length of the CDR3 is 14 residues. Germline V gene data show CDR1 as SGHRS and CDR2 as YFSETQ. V shed 4 bases and J 1 base; nucleotides not matched to a gene: 3. The record originates from a study of cytomegalovirus exposure and HLA in healthy donors.

The receptor was isolated from a human donor in good health. Sample: PBMCs. This chain joins TRBV5-1 and TRBJ1-1, with 8 nucleotides matching TRBD1. CDR3 in DNA: TGCGCCAGCAGCCCAGGGGGCCCGAACACTGAAGCTTTCTTT. It translates to CASSPGGPNTEAFF.